This entry is about one TCR beta chain. The junction had 4 bases not matched to a gene; V was cut back by 0 bases and J by 7 bases. CDR3 size: 15 residues. From germline, CDR1 is LNHNV and CDR2 YYDKDF (reference sequence). The data are from a study of blood T cells in healthy people across ages. It was with a sample-barcoded 5' primer and a J-beta primer mix that a second PCR of about 6 to 12 cycles was run. TCRdb re-analysed the 5' RACE reads in MiXCR, keeping a single row per CDR3 protein. The sample consists of 1.5 million to 2 million distinct CDR3 sequences, approximately 30% of them appearing once.

The sequence came from a woman under 40 in good health. This chain joins TRBV15 and TRBJ1-2; TRBD1 matches 11 bases. Material for sequencing was blood. The CDR3 region is CATSRDRGTGGGYTF. The CDR3 bases are TGTGCCACCAGCAGAGATCGCGGGACAGGGGGTGGCTACACCTTC.